This TCR beta chain came from a study of blood T cell repertoires in COVID-19. V lost 9 bases and J 3 bases, leaving 24 bases between the germline ends. Germline CDR1 LNHDA, CDR2 SQIVND (reference sequence). The CDR3 length is 16 residues. Original analysis: Estimated nucleated cell counts came from reference gene primer amplification. Using immunoSEQ multiplex PCR, the repertoire was profiled, and TCRdb retains in-frame clones only, with some absent. V, J and clone size reflect that table, while D and trimming were determined from the DNA. The sample shows about 210,000 clones, approximately 86% of them seen only once.

This sequence joins TRBV19 and TRBJ2-7, with D perhaps TRBD2 (7 bases). Material for sequencing was peripheral blood. The clonotype comes from a man aged 40-49 years with acute or convalescent COVID-19. The CDR3 sequence: CASQPRGARRDYEQYF. The CDR3 DNA is TGTGCCAGCCAACCCCGGGGGGCCAGGCGGGACTACGAGCAGTACTTC.